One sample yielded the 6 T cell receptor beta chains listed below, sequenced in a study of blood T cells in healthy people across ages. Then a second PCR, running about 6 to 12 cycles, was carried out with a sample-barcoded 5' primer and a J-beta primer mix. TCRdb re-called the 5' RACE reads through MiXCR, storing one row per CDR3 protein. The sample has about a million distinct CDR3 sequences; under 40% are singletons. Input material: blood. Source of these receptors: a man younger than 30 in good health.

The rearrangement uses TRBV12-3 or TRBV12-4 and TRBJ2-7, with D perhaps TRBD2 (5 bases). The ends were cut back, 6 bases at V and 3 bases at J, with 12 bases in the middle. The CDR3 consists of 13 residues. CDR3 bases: TGTGCCAGCAGCCGACGGGGAAACTACGAGCAGTACTTC. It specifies CASSRRGNYEQYF.

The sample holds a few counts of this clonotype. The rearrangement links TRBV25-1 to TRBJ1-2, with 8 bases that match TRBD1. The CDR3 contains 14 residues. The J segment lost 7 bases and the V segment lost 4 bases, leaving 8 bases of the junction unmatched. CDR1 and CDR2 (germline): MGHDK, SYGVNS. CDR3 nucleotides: TGTGCCAGCAGTGCTCAGGGGGCTGAGAGTGGCTACACCTTC. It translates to CASSAQGAESGYTF.

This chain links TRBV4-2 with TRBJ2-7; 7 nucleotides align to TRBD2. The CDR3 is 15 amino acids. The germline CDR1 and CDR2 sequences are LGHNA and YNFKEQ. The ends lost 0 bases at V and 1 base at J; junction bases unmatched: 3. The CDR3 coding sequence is TGTGCCAGCAGCCAAGAGGGAGGGTATTCCTACGAGCAGTACTTC. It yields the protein CASSQEGGYSYEQYF.

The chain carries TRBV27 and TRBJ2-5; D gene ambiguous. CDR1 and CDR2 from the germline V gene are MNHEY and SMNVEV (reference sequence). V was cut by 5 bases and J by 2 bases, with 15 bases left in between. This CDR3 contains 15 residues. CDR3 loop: CASSITRRPQETQYF. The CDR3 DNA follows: TGTGCCAGCAGTATAACCAGACGGCCACAAGAGACCCAGTACTTC.

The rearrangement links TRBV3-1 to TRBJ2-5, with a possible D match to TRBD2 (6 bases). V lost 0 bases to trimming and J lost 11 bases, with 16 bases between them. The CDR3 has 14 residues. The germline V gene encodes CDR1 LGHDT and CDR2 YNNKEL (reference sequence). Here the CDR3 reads CASSQDSAGNEQYF. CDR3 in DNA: TGTGCCAGCAGCCAAGATAGCGCGGGGAATGAGCAGTACTTC.

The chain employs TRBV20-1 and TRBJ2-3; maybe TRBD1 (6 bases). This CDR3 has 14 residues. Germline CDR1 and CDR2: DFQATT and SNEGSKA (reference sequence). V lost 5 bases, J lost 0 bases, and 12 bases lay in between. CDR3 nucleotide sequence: TGCAGTGCTGGGGGTGGACAGAGCACAGATACGCAGTATTTT. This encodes CSAGGGQSTDTQYF.